Listed below are T cell receptor beta chains from one sample, sequenced in a study of CD8 T cells in ankylosing spondylitis. TCRdb re-called the 5' RACE reads with MiXCR, one entry per CDR3 protein. Among some 200,000 distinct CDR3 sequences listed, 15% to 20% were seen once. Specimen: blood, either unsorted or a sorted T cell fraction (not recorded which). The receptors here all came from a male donor between 5 and 29 years old with ankylosing spondylitis or in good health (not recorded which). Both conserved end residues are part of each CDR3. A D gene is named only where the DNA matches it firmly. Part of the rows lack a size; the others show once, few, many or a class for expanded clones.

V	D	length	J	size	CDR3	DNA
TRBV20-1	.	14	TRBJ2-2	many	CSAREAGRHGELFF	TGCAGTGCTAGAGAAGCGGGCCGACACGGGGAGCTGTTTTTT
TRBV15	.	14	TRBJ1-5	many	CATSRGVGDQPQHF	TGTGCCACCAGCAGAGGAGTGGGGGATCAGCCCCAGCATTTT
TRBV11-1	.	13	TRBJ1-1	many	CASSVGQGTEAFF	TGTGCCAGCAGCGTCGGCCAGGGCACTGAAGCTTTCTTT
TRBV20-1	.	12	TRBJ2-7	.	CSGGGTAYEQYF	TGCAGTGGTGGGGGGACTGCCTACGAGCAGTACTTC
TRBV20-1	.	14	TRBJ2-7	.	CSARGGRSIYEQYF	TGCAGTGCTAGAGGCGGCCGAAGTATCTACGAGCAGTACTTC
TRBV15	.	15	TRBJ2-3	many	CATSASKPRPDTQYF	TGTGCCACCAGCGCCTCGAAGCCCCGGCCAGATACGCAGTATTTT
TRBV5-1	TRBD2	14	TRBJ2-1	many	CASSNGLAGSEQFF	TGCGCCAGCAGCAACGGACTAGCGGGATCTGAGCAGTTCTTC
TRBV29-1	.	12	TRBJ2-7	.	CSVGRARGEQYF	TGCAGCGTTGGGAGGGCCCGTGGGGAGCAGTACTTC
TRBV2	.	17	TRBJ1-4	many	CAGQGNNPGGLAEKLFF	TGTGCCGGCCAGGGAAACAATCCGGGAGGCCTGGCTGAAAAACTGTTTTTT
TRBV27	.	15	TRBJ2-2	many	CASKPGRIAPGELFF	TGTGCCAGCAAACCGGGACGCATAGCCCCCGGGGAGCTGTTTTTT
TRBV5-6	.	13	TRBJ2-2	many	CASSLLGTGELFF	TGTGCCAGCAGCTTGTTGGGCACCGGGGAGCTGTTTTTT
TRBV20-1	.	12	TRBJ2-3	many	CSAQGSSTTQYF	TGCAGTGCTCAGGGGTCTAGCACTACGCAGTATTTT
TRBV29-1	TRBD1	15	TRBJ2-1	many	CSVDTGAGSYNEQFF	TGCAGCGTAGATACAGGGGCCGGCTCCTACAATGAGCAGTTCTTC
TRBV10-3	TRBD1	15	TRBJ2-5	many	CAISEGTGAGETQYF	TGTGCCATCAGCGAAGGCACAGGGGCGGGAGAGACCCAGTACTTC
TRBV20-1	.	14	TRBJ2-5	many	CSAGQLREGETQYF	TGCAGTGCTGGACAACTGAGGGAAGGGGAGACCCAGTACTTC
TRBV12-3/TRBV12-4	.	15	TRBJ2-1	many	CASILGLNSYNEQFF	TGTGCCAGCATTCTCGGACTCAACTCCTACAATGAGCAGTTCTTC
TRBV6-1	.	14	TRBJ2-3	many	CASSPTSNTDTQYF	TGTGCCAGCAGCCCCACCTCCAACACAGATACGCAGTATTTT
TRBV5-5	TRBD2	13	TRBJ2-1	few	CASSMGLAGEQFF	TGTGCCAGCAGCATGGGACTAGCGGGAGAGCAGTTCTTC
TRBV27	.	16	TRBJ2-2	few	CASSFDERLNTGELFF	TGTGCCAGCAGTTTCGACGAGCGACTGAACACCGGGGAGCTGTTTTTT
TRBV12-3/TRBV12-4	.	13	TRBJ2-7	many	CASSAGIPREQYF	TGTGCCAGCAGTGCAGGGATCCCACGCGAGCAGTACTTC
TRBV7-8	.	12	TRBJ2-7	many	CASSLEASSEYF	TGTGCCAGCAGCTTAGAAGCCTCGAGCGAGTACTTC
TRBV30	.	15	TRBJ2-1	.	CVVTVGLARESEQFF	TGTGTCGTAACGGTAGGGCTAGCACGCGAAAGTGAGCAGTTCTTC
TRBV4-1	.	16	TRBJ1-4	many	CASSQDRYPTNEKLFF	TGCGCCAGCAGCCAAGATCGGTACCCAACTAATGAAAAACTGTTTTTT
TRBV5-1	TRBD2	16	TRBJ2-1	many	CASSEPGLADDNEQFF	TGCGCCAGCAGCGAACCTGGACTAGCGGATGACAATGAGCAGTTCTTC
TRBV11-2	.	13	TRBJ2-1	many	CASSLALLREQFF	TGTGCCAGCAGCTTAGCCCTTTTGCGTGAGCAGTTCTTC
TRBV10-3	.	13	TRBJ2-1	.	CAISRDVNNEQFF	TGTGCCATCAGTCGGGACGTGAACAATGAGCAGTTCTTC
TRBV20-1	TRBD2	15	TRBJ2-1	.	CSARDLAGWGNEQFF	TGCAGTGCTAGAGATCTAGCGGGATGGGGCAATGAGCAGTTCTTC
TRBV14	.	11	TRBJ2-1	many	CASSQGPTGFF	TGTGCCAGCAGCCAGGGGCCAACGGGGTTCTTC
TRBV4-3	.	16	TRBJ2-2	many	CASSQDGSRGTGELFF	TGCGCCAGCAGCCAAGATGGGTCGAGGGGAACCGGGGAGCTGTTTTTT
TRBV12-3/TRBV12-4	TRBD1	15	TRBJ2-5	many	CASSSRGGTGGNLDF	TGTGCCAGCAGCTCAAGGGGGGGGACAGGGGGGAACCTGGACTTC
TRBV25-1	.	12	TRBJ2-1	.	CASSESRREQFF	TGTGCCAGCAGTGAATCACGGCGGGAGCAGTTCTTC
TRBV5-1	TRBD2	15	TRBJ2-5	many	CASRALAGGSETQYF	TGCGCCAGCAGAGCGTTAGCGGGAGGGTCGGAGACCCAGTACTTC
TRBV20-1	TRBD1	15	TRBJ2-3	many	CSARAGQGPTDTQYF	TGCAGTGCTAGAGCCGGACAGGGTCCAACAGATACGCAGTATTTT
TRBV11-3	TRBD2	18	TRBJ2-1	.	CASSLKGGLAGGLNEQFF	TGTGCCAGCAGCTTAAAAGGGGGGCTAGCGGGAGGACTAAATGAGCAGTTCTTC
TRBV4-1	TRBD2	18	TRBJ2-5	.	CASSPLTKLAGERETQYF	TGCGCCAGCAGCCCCCTAACTAAACTAGCGGGAGAACGAGAGACCCAGTACTTC
TRBV7-2	.	13	TRBJ2-5	once	CASSLLWRETQYF	TGTGCCAGCAGCTTATTGTGGAGAGAGACCCAGTACTTC
TRBV10-3	TRBD2	15	TRBJ2-3	many	CAISEVAGDTDTQYF	TGTGCCATCAGTGAGGTAGCGGGGGACACAGATACGCAGTATTTT